Below are 20 T cell receptor beta chains sequenced from a single sample in a study of Graves' ophthalmopathy and Graves' hyperthyroidism. For repertoire sequencing, the TCR beta CDR3 regions were amplified from RNA transcripts. Second-round multiplex PCR came after a first-round RT-PCR that employed HTBI primers. TCRdb re-derived calls from the multiplex PCR reads in MiXCR, one entry per CDR3 protein. The sample contains approximately 500,000 distinct CDR3 sequences, around 14% of which appear only once. The sample was blood. These receptors were collected from a woman in her twenties or thirties with Graves' ophthalmopathy.

In this sample, this clonotype turned up a few times. One junction end disagrees with the germline gene, perhaps due to a read error. V and J are TRBV6-1 and TRBJ1-1; D call uncertain. This CDR3 region has 13 residues. Germline V gives CDR1 MNHNS, CDR2 SASEGT. CDR3 sequence reads: CASSLREGTEACF. DNA of the CDR3: TGTGCCAGCAGCCTTAGGGAGGGTACTGAAGCTTGCTTT.

Only a few counts were recorded for this clonotype. The chain joins TRBV30 to TRBJ1-3; D is unclear. The ends were cut back, 1 base at V and 7 bases at J, with 2 bases in the middle. Germline V gives CDR1 GTSNPN, CDR2 SVGIG (reference sequence). CDR3 length: 10 amino acids. DNA for the CDR3: TGTGCCTGGAGTGGCAACACCATATATTTT. As protein: CAWSGNTIYF.

In this sample, this clonotype turned up many times. The chain carries TRBV3-1 and TRBJ1-3, with D possibly matching TRBD1 (6 bases). Germline V lookup: CDR1 LGHDT, CDR2 YNNKEL (reference sequence). The V end lost 4 bases, the J end lost 2 bases, and 12 bases lay between the germline ends. The CDR3 covers 15 residues. In DNA, the CDR3 is TGTGCCAGCAGCCGAGCCACAGGGACTGGAAACACCATATATTTT. Protein: CASSRATGTGNTIYF.

This clonotype has just a few counts. The chain joins TRBV30 to TRBJ1-5; weak D call: TRBD1 (5 bases). Per the germline V gene, CDR1 is GTSNPN and CDR2 is SVGIG (reference sequence). V lost 2 bases and J lost 4, with 9 bases in between. The CDR3 extends over 13 amino acids. The CDR3 coding sequence is TGTGCCTGGAGTCTAAGGGGAAATCAGCCCCAGCATTTT. Amino acid sequence: CAWSLRGNQPQHF.

Many counts were recorded for this clonotype. This chain uses TRBV27 with TRBJ1-2, with TRBD1 matching 7 bases. The CDR3 consists of 12 residues. CDR1 and CDR2 (germline): MNHEY, SMNVEV (reference sequence). V dropped 6 bases and J dropped 8; count of bases not matched to a gene: 6. The CDR3 region has the DNA TGTGCCAGCAGAACAGGGGTGCGGGGCTACACCTTC. It encodes CASRTGVRGYTF.

The gene calls are TRBV20-1 and TRBJ2-5; 16 bases align to TRBD2. CDR1 and CDR2 from the germline V gene are DFQATT and SNEGSKA (reference sequence). This CDR3 has 18 amino acids. The junction had 12 bases not matched to a gene; V was cut back by 3 bases and J by 5 bases. The CDR3 coding sequence is TGCAGTGCTAGGGGACTAGCGGGAGGGCCCCGGATTAGTGAGACCCAGTACTTC. This gives the protein CSARGLAGGPRISETQYF.

Note on this clonotype: Germline and junction disagree at one end, which may indicate a read error. J is TRBJ2-4 and V is TRBV20-1; 11 bases map to TRBD2. Germline loops: CDR1 DFQATT, CDR2 SNEGSKA (reference sequence). CDR3 length: 17 amino acids. The CDR3 is CSATTSGGPIAKNIKYF. CDR3 DNA: TGCAGTGCCACAACTAGCGGGGGCCCTATAGCCAAAAACATTAAGTACTTC.

For this clonotype: Without the conserved terminal phenylalanine or tryptophan, this CDR3 likely stems from a read error. This chain uses TRBV30 with TRBJ1-2; D ambiguous. The ends were cut back, 4 bases at V and 7 bases at J, with 16 bases in the middle. This CDR3 is 13 amino acids long. Germline V gene lookup returns CDR1 GTSNPN and CDR2 SVGIG (reference sequence). The CDR3 region is CAWKVTATGGYTV. The CDR3 coding sequence is TGTGCCTGGAAGGTGACGGCCACCGGTGGCTACACCGTC.

This clonotype was observed a handful of times. This rearrangement joins TRBV20-1 to TRBJ1-1, with D possibly matching TRBD1 (6 bases). Germline lookup yields CDR1 DFQATT and CDR2 SNEGSKA (reference sequence). V was clipped by 0 bases and J by 5 bases, with 13 bases between them. The CDR3 sequence is 14 residues long. In nucleotides, the CDR3 is TGCAGTGCTAGAGAGGAGAACAGGGCTACTGAAGCTTTCTTT. It specifies CSAREENRATEAFF.

This clonotype was recorded many times. The chain is built from TRBV6-1 and TRBJ2-2, with TRBD1 identical over 9 bases. The germline CDR1 and CDR2 sequences are MNHNS and SASEGT. Germline trimming cut 4 bases from V and 5 bases from J; bases unmatched to any gene: 5. The CDR3 is made up of 15 amino acids. In DNA, the CDR3 is TGTGCCAGCAGTGCTGGGACAGGGTTAACCGGGGAGCTGTTTTTT. Protein: CASSAGTGLTGELFF.

This clonotype came up many times. The chain combines TRBV6-1 with TRBJ1-5; D remains unclear. This CDR3 spans 13 amino acids. The V end was cut by 3 bases, the J end by 3 bases, with 6 bases between. Germline CDR1 reads MNHNS; CDR2 reads SASEGT. The CDR3 DNA is TGTGCCAGCAGTGATGTGTTCAATCAGCCCCAGCATTTT. Translating it yields CASSDVFNQPQHF.

This clonotype came up many times. This may be a read error, as it is one base from a much larger clone. The gene calls are TRBV7-2 and TRBJ2-7, with D uncertain. The V gene lost 4 bases and the J gene lost 7 bases, with 14 bases spanning the gap. The CDR3 is made up of 13 amino acids. Germline V lookup: CDR1 SGHTA, CDR2 FQGNSA. The chain's CDR3 is CASSSALWQEQYF. The CDR3 nucleotides are TGTGCCAGCAGCTCAGCGCTCTGGCAGGAGCAGTACTTC.

Many counts were recorded for this clonotype. CDR3 DNA sequence: TGTGCCAGCAGTTTAGGGCGGCCTGGGCCCCAGCATTTT. This codes for CASSLGRPGPQHF. This rearrangement joins TRBV27 to TRBJ1-5; D not certain. Germline CDR1 is MNHEY and CDR2 is SMNVEV (reference sequence). The CDR3 has 13 amino acids. Trimming removed 2 bases at V and 9 bases at J, with 11 bases between.

As for this clonotype: A much larger clone differs from this one at a single base, so this may be a read error. The rearrangement joins TRBV19 to TRBJ2-5, with 12 bases aligning to TRBD1. This CDR3 has 17 amino acids. In germline, CDR1 is LNHDA, CDR2 SQIVND (reference sequence). Losses at the gene ends were 2 bases for V and 4 bases for J; bases not matched to a gene: 8. The CDR3 DNA sequence: TGTGCCAGTAGTATATTCCGGGACAGGGGGCGGCGAGAGACCCAGTACTTC. Translation gives CASSIFRDRGRRETQYF.

There are many counts of this clonotype. The chain couples TRBV27 to TRBJ1-1; D ambiguous. CDR1 and CDR2 (germline): MNHEY, SMNVEV (reference sequence). The CDR3 runs 13 residues. Trimming stripped 3 bases from V and 1 base from J, with 6 bases between. The CDR3 DNA follows: TGTGCCAGCAGTTTCGGGAAGAACACTGAAGCTTTCTTT. It yields the protein CASSFGKNTEAFF.

This chain joins TRBV6-1 and TRBJ2-7; no reliable D call. The V and J ends lost 7 bases and 6 bases respectively, with 13 bases between them. Germline CDR1 is MNHNS and CDR2 is SASEGT. CDR3 length: 12 amino acids. CDR3 amino acids: CASNYKGSEQYF. In nucleotides, the CDR3 is TGTGCCAGCAACTATAAAGGGTCCGAGCAGTACTTC.

This clonotype was seen only a few times. The chain is built from TRBV27 and TRBJ1-2, with 10 bases fitting TRBD1. The junction had 6 bases not matched to a gene; V was cut back by 2 bases and J by 0 bases. The CDR3 sequence is 17 residues long. The germline CDR1 and CDR2 sequences are MNHEY and SMNVEV (reference sequence). Here the CDR3 reads CASSLKTGGQANYGYTF. For the CDR3, the DNA is TGTGCCAGCAGTTTAAAGACAGGGGGCCAAGCTAACTATGGCTACACCTTC.

This clonotype has more than one count but fewer than ten. This chain uses TRBV3-1 with TRBJ2-4; 9 bases agree with TRBD1. Germline V gene lookup returns CDR1 LGHDT and CDR2 YNNKEL (reference sequence). The CDR3 has 17 residues. V gave up 0 bases and J gave up 4 bases; unmatched junction bases: 7. CDR3 in amino acids: CASSQEISGTGKNIQYF. The CDR3 DNA sequence: TGTGCCAGCAGCCAAGAAATTTCCGGGACAGGGAAAAACATTCAGTACTTC.

This clonotype appeared many times. The gene calls are TRBV15 and TRBJ1-5, with no clear D. Trimming left V 1 base short and J 4 bases short, with 8 bases between. The CDR3 runs to 14 residues. Germline CDR1 reads LNHNV; CDR2 reads YYDKDF (reference sequence). The CDR3 region has the DNA TGTGCCACCAGCAGAGTCCAGCCGAATCAGCCCCAGCATTTT. Translating gives CATSRVQPNQPQHF.

This clonotype occurred many times. The chain links TRBV28 to TRBJ1-2; D is unclear. The V end lost 1 base, the J end lost 5 bases, and 11 bases lay between the germline ends. The V gene's germline CDR1 is MDHEN and CDR2 SYDVKM. The CDR3 loop spans 14 amino acids. The CDR3 DNA reads as TGTGCCAGCAGTTTATCCCCAGCCTTTTATGGCTACACCTTC. Residues: CASSLSPAFYGYTF.